This T cell receptor (beta chain) was captured by sequencing in a study of blood T cell repertoires in COVID-19. Across the study: Whether acute or convalescent, the COVID-19 samples came from the United States, Italy and Spain. Sources were T cells, B-cell-depleted T cells, or PBMCs; the material itself was cDNA or gDNA.

Trimming removed 2 bases from V and 3 bases from J; junction bases left unmatched: 6. Germline loops: CDR1 SGHDT, CDR2 YYEEEE. This CDR3 has 15 residues. Per the original data handling: The authors estimated nucleated cell counts from reference gene primer amplification. Repertoires were generated with immunoSEQ multiplex PCR, while TCRdb's copy carries only in-frame clones and drops some. The V and J calls and the clone size are those of that table, but D and trimming were determined from the DNA. The sample contains fewer than 150,000 clones, around 89% of which appear only once. Sequenced input: peripheral blood. The rearrangement joins TRBV5-6 to TRBJ2-5, with TRBD1 matching over 8 bases. The TCR originated in a woman older than 75 with acute or convalescent COVID-19. Here the CDR3 DNA reads TGTGCCAGCAGCTTACCTCAGGGGGCGAAAGAGACCCAGTACTTC. It is translated as CASSLPQGAKETQYF.